This T cell receptor beta chain was sequenced for a study of OX40 agonist ivuxolimab in advanced cancers. Study summary: An anti-OX40 (CD134) antibody with agonistic activity, ivuxolimab, was administered to patients. Three patients got partial responses; one had hepatocellular carcinoma and two had cutaneous melanoma. Regarding the study as a whole: The study found among the lowest clonal expansion in partial responders at 0.1-3.0 mg/kg.

The method was immunoSEQ multiplex PCR; TCRdb's version includes in-frame clones alone and lacks a portion of them. The table lists 55,000 to 70,000 clones, around four fifths of them singletons. Patients were ruled out by autoimmune disease history or systemic immunosuppression. Turning to this clone: The antigen is unknown.

Material: CD4+ or CD8+ T cells sorted from blood, obtained in a trial of the OX40 agonist ivuxolimab. This sequence was found in an adult with an advanced solid tumor such as melanoma, head and neck, liver or kidney cancer.

The CDR3 loop is CASSVEARTSEQYV. CDR3 nucleotides: TGTGCCAGCAGTGTAGAAGCCAGGACAAGCGAGCAGTACGTC. The rearrangement joins TRBV2 to TRBJ2-7; TRBD1 might be the D (5 bases). Germline CDR1 and CDR2: SNHLY and FYNNEI. This CDR3 spans 14 amino acids. Between the trimmed V and J ends, which lost 4 bases and 6 bases, there was a span of 16 bases.